The present entry profiles one T cell receptor beta chain with its context. What it binds is not known. Combining a sample-barcoded 5' primer with a J-beta primer mix, a second PCR ran for roughly 7 to 11 cycles. Tagging of each cDNA molecule was performed by a template-switch adaptor with 12 random nucleotides. TCRdb itself ran the 5' RACE reads through MiXCR, one entry per CDR3 protein. The data hold more than 650,000 distinct CDR3 sequences, with approximately 22% observed a single time. These data originate in a study of blood T cells in healthy people across ages. V was clipped by 2 bases and J by 5 bases, with 6 bases between them. This CDR3 comprises 12 residues. Regarding the study as a whole: Because sorting was not performed, PBMCs prevented conclusive naive versus antigen-experienced comparison. As age increased, TCR beta diversity per million T cells fell in a roughly linear fashion.

This receptor was taken from a man aged 65-85 years in good health. The rearrangement uses TRBV12-3 or TRBV12-4 and TRBJ1-2, with D unresolved. The source material was blood. CDR3 nucleotide sequence: TGTGCCAGCAGTTTACAGCTATATGGCTACACCTTC. It specifies CASSLQLYGYTF.